A selection of T cell receptor beta chains follows, all from one sample in a study of beta chain features in type 1 diabetes. The protocol was immunoSEQ multiplex PCR, while the TCRdb copy is restricted to in-frame clones and leaves out a portion. In the table there are hundreds of thousands of clones, roughly 11% of which are singletons. The sequenced material came from naive CD4+ T cells from blood. These receptor sequences come from a man aged 25 to 45 with type 1 diabetes. CDR3s include the opening cysteine and the closing phenylalanine or tryptophan. The D gene is left open where the match is weak. Expanded clones are given a class, and other clones once, few, many or no size at all.

abundance,v_gene,d_gene,j_gene,CDR3aa,CDR3nt
NA,TRBV7-2,TRBD1,TRBJ2-7,CASREQGIYEQYF,TGTGCCAGCAGGGAACAGGGGATCTACGAGCAGTACTTC
few,TRBV7-9,NA,TRBJ2-3,CASSGRQFTDTQYF,TGTGCCAGCAGCGGTCGACAGTTCACAGATACGCAGTATTTT
few,TRBV14,NA,TRBJ2-7,CASSRSGDYEQYF,TGTGCCAGCAGCCGTTCAGGGGACTACGAGCAGTACTTC
NA,TRBV28,NA,TRBJ2-2,CASTLPEGLPTGELFF,TGTGCCAGCACCCTCCCCGAGGGCCTGCCCACCGGGGAGCTGTTTTTT
NA,TRBV7-9,NA,TRBJ1-2,CASSPGGQWTLRF,TGTGCCAGCAGTCCGGGGGGGCAATGGACGCTCCGTTTC
NA,TRBV5-1,NA,TRBJ2-5,CASSSQGSETQYF,TGCGCCAGCAGCTCCCAGGGGTCGGAGACCCAGTACTTC
few,TRBV25-1,NA,TRBJ1-1,CASSATVNTEAFF,TGTGCCAGCAGTGCGACAGTGAACACTGAAGCTTTCTTT
NA,TRBV29-1,NA,TRBJ1-1,CSVERRTEAFF,TGCAGCGTTGAAAGGCGGACTGAAGCTTTCTTT
few,TRBV7-9,NA,TRBJ1-4,CASSTAGDNEKLFF,TGTGCCAGCAGCACCGCGGGAGATAATGAAAAACTGTTTTTT
few,TRBV2,TRBD1,TRBJ1-1,CASSYLTGGMSEAFF,TGTGCCAGCAGTTATCTGACAGGGGGCATGTCTGAAGCTTTCTTT